This T cell receptor beta chain was profiled in a study of Tregs in tolerant kidney transplant recipients. Study-wide background: The nonmyeloablative bone marrow transplants came from related graft donors, with transient mixed chimerism. Study-level findings and limits: Activated donor B cell expansion appeared to reveal the most relevant donor-specific TCRbeta repertoire.

Clones were sequenced by immunoSEQ multiplex PCR, and TCRdb holds only the in-frame ones, with some missing. This repertoire shows more than 60,000 clones, 95% to 98% found once; its top ten account for 0.55% to 0.6%. In regard to this clone: The target antigen is unknown.

Here the sequenced sample was CD4+ T cells from blood, taken before the transplant. This sequence was found in a human donor who received a combined kidney and bone marrow transplant.

The CDR3 protein is CASSLTGRETQYF. The CDR3 DNA is TGTGCCAGCAGCTTGACAGGGCGAGAGACCCAGTACTTC. The genes are TRBV5-4 and TRBJ2-5, with D tentatively TRBD1 (6 bases). Germline loops: CDR1 SGHNT, CDR2 YYREEE (reference sequence). The CDR3 consists of 13 residues. The germline V and J ends were trimmed by 1 base and 4 bases, with 8 bases remaining between them. The variable domain in full, completed from reference TRBV5-4 and TRBJ2-5, reads ETGVTQSPTHLIKTRGQQVTLRCSSQSGHNTVSWYQQALGQGPQFIFQYYREEENGRGNFPPRFSGLQFPNYSSELNVNALELDDSALYLCASSLTGRETQYFGPGTRLLVL.